Listed here are 29 T cell receptor beta chains from one sample, sequenced in a study of blood T cells in healthy people across ages. Through a sample-barcoded 5' primer and a J-beta primer mix, a second PCR was run for roughly 7 to 11 cycles. TCRdb itself ran the 5' RACE reads through MiXCR, one entry per CDR3 protein. The sample gives over 1,500,000 distinct CDR3 sequences, about two fifths of which show up once; 23% is in the top ten. Sequences were obtained from blood. These receptor sequences come from a human donor in good health.

In its sample, this clonotype was seen many times. The CDR3 here is CSASGVQETQYF. The CDR3 DNA is TGCAGTGCCTCGGGGGTACAAGAGACCCAGTACTTC. The chain recombines TRBV20-1 with TRBJ2-5; weak D call: TRBD2 (6 bases). This CDR3 region has 12 residues. Trimming removed 6 bases at V and 2 bases at J, with 10 bases between. Germline V gene sequence: CDR1 DFQATT, CDR2 SNEGSKA (reference sequence).

In this sample, this clonotype turned up a few times. The chain has TRBV4-3 and TRBJ2-7; possibly TRBD2 for D (6 bases). Germline-derived CDR1 and CDR2 are LGHNA and YSLEER. With 4 bases removed from V and 7 bases from J, the gap between germline ends came to 20 bases. This CDR3 spans 15 amino acids. CDR3 protein: CASSRIRGMSLEQYF. The CDR3 coding sequence is TGCGCCAGCAGCCGTATCCGGGGGATGTCTTTGGAGCAGTACTTC.

This clonotype showed up many times. The chain couples TRBV10-3 to TRBJ1-2, with 7 nucleotides matching TRBD1. This CDR3 comprises 14 residues. Trimming took 10 bases from V and 1 from J; bases not matched to a gene: 9. CDR1 ENHRY and CDR2 SYGVKD come from the germline V gene. The CDR3 loop is CATIQGEINYGYTF. The CDR3 nucleotides are TGTGCCACCATTCAGGGGGAGATTAACTATGGCTACACCTTC.

This clonotype has a handful of counts. V is TRBV24-1 and J is TRBJ2-7, with 7 positions matching TRBD1. J was trimmed by 12 bases and V by 4 bases; bases with no gene match: 8. Germline V CDR1 and CDR2: KGHDR, SFDVKD. This CDR3 has 12 residues. CDR3 in DNA: TGTGCCACCAGTGACCACGCCGGGACAGTGTACTTC. It specifies CATSDHAGTVYF.

V is TRBV20-1 and J is TRBJ1-5, with D possibly being TRBD1 (6 bases). Germline-derived CDR1 and CDR2 are DFQATT and SNEGSKA (reference sequence). V was clipped by 4 bases and J by 6 bases, with 13 bases between them. The CDR3 contains 13 residues. The CDR3 region is CSAIGGRAQPQHF. For the CDR3, the DNA is TGCAGTGCTATTGGGGGGCGGGCTCAGCCCCAGCATTTT.

The chain links TRBV7-3 to TRBJ2-7; TRBD1 matches 8 bases. This CDR3 is 14 amino acids long. Germline-derived CDR1 and CDR2 are SGHTA and FQGTGA. V gave up 7 bases and J gave up 5 bases; unmatched junction bases: 10. The CDR3 region is CASNSGGPFNEQYF. The DNA for the CDR3 is TGTGCCAGCAACTCAGGGGGCCCGTTCAACGAGCAGTACTTC.

This clonotype was seen once. This rearrangement joins TRBV30 to TRBJ1-5, with D perhaps TRBD1 (5 bases). CDR1 is GTSNPN, CDR2 SVGIG, per germline (reference sequence). This CDR3 contains 12 residues. V was trimmed by 8 bases and J by 2 bases, leaving 10 bases between them. The CDR3 loop is CAGDRGNQPQHF. CDR3 nucleotides: TGTGCCGGGGACCGGGGCAATCAGCCCCAGCATTTT.

This clonotype was counted between two and nine times. The chain is built from TRBV30 and TRBJ2-6, with D perhaps given as TRBD1 or TRBD2 (5 bases each). The CDR3 loop spans 12 amino acids. Trimming pared 6 bases from V and 12 bases from J, leaving 15 bases between. Germline V gene lookup returns CDR1 GTSNPN and CDR2 SVGIG (reference sequence). The CDR3 DNA reads TGTGCCTGCCAAAGGGACCACGGCGTCCTGACTTTC. Protein: CACQRDHGVLTF. The complete variable domain, with remaining parts taken from reference TRBV30 and TRBJ2-6, reads SQTIHQWPATLVQPVGSPLSLECTVEGTSNPNLYWYRQAAGRGLQLLFYSVGIGQISSEVPQNLSASRPQDRQFILSSKKLLLSDSGFYLCACQRDHGVLTFGAGSRLTVL.

The chain combines TRBV12-5 with TRBJ1-3; D gene uncertain. The ends were cut back, 7 bases at V and 4 bases at J, with 2 bases in the middle. CDR1 and CDR2 from the germline V gene are LGHNT and FRNRAP. This CDR3 is 10 amino acids long. Here the CDR3 DNA reads TGTGCTAGTGCCGGAAACACCATATATTTT. Its protein product is CASAGNTIYF. The complete variable domain, with remaining parts taken from reference TRBV12-5 and TRBJ1-3, reads DARVTQTPRHKVTEMGQEVTMRCQPILGHNTVFWYRQTMMQGLELLAYFRNRAPLDDSGMPKDRFSAEMPDATLATLKIQPSEPRDSAVYFCASAGNTIYFGEGSWLTVV.

There are a few counts of this clonotype. The rearrangement joins TRBV2 to TRBJ1-4; the D is unclear. The CDR3 has 16 amino acids. Germline V gene data show CDR1 as SNHLY and CDR2 as FYNNEI. V was cut by 6 bases and J by 0 bases, with 14 bases left in between. CDR3 bases: TGTGCCAGCAGCGGACCCATAGTCGCAACTAATGAAAAACTGTTTTTT. As protein: CASSGPIVATNEKLFF. Based on the CDR3 plus reference TRBV2 and TRBJ1-4, the full variable domain is EPEVTQTPSHQVTQMGQEVILRCVPISNHLYFYWYRQILGQKVEFLVSFYNNEISEKSEIFDDQFSVERPDGSNFTLKIRSTKLEDSAMYFCASSGPIVATNEKLFFGSGTQLSVL.

The chain combines TRBV7-6 with TRBJ2-5, with 7 positions matching TRBD2. Per the germline V gene, CDR1 is SGHVS and CDR2 is FNYEAQ. The V gene end was trimmed by 5 bases and the J gene end by 2 bases; junction bases not matched to a gene: 11. CDR3 length: 16 residues. The CDR3 loop reads CASSEVVQRGQETQYF. CDR3 DNA: TGTGCCAGCAGCGAGGTTGTTCAGCGGGGTCAAGAGACCCAGTACTTC.

The genes are TRBV5-1 and TRBJ2-1, with a tentative D call TRBD1 (6 bases). This CDR3 is 15 amino acids long. Germline values: CDR1 SGHRS, CDR2 YFSETQ. V lost 4 bases and J lost 5, with 16 bases in between. The DNA for the CDR3 is TGCGCCAGCAGCCCCCCGACAGGAAAGGACAATGAGCAGTTCTTC. Its translation: CASSPPTGKDNEQFF.

The J gene is TRBJ2-1, the V gene TRBV9; 11 bases are shared with TRBD2. Trimming cost V 4 bases and J 6 bases; bases outside gene matches: 6. Per germline, CDR1 SGDLS and CDR2 YYNGEE. The CDR3 contains 15 residues. The CDR3 loop is CASSPRTSGSNEQFF. The CDR3 nucleotides are TGTGCCAGCAGCCCAAGGACTAGCGGGTCCAATGAGCAGTTCTTC.

This clonotype was observed a handful of times. The chain recombines TRBV7-8 with TRBJ2-1, with TRBD2 matching over 15 bases. Germline V CDR1 and CDR2: SGHVS, FQNEAQ. This CDR3 has 17 residues. J gave up 5 bases and V 6 bases, and 8 bases lay outside the gene matches. CDR3 amino acids: CASRGPGLAGGNNEQFF. The CDR3 DNA sequence: TGTGCCAGCAGAGGTCCGGGACTAGCGGGGGGTAACAATGAGCAGTTCTTC.

This clonotype showed up just a few times. V gene TRBV29-1 combines with J gene TRBJ2-7; 13 bases map to TRBD2. Germline loops: CDR1 SQVTM, CDR2 ANQGSEA. V lost 6 bases to trimming and J lost 6 bases; unmatched junction nucleotides: 5. The CDR3 totals 13 residues. CDR3 residues: CSVVRTSGGEQYF. CDR3 nucleotide sequence: TGCAGCGTCGTGAGGACTAGCGGGGGCGAGCAGTACTTC.

Comment on this clonotype: This may stem from a read error, because a much larger clone lies one nucleotide away. The CDR3: CANSAQQGEVNIQYF. CDR3 coding DNA: TGTGCCAACAGCGCGCAACAGGGAGAGGTGAACATTCAGTACTTC. This chain uses TRBV4-2 with TRBJ2-4, with TRBD1 as a possible D gene (6 bases). Germline CDR1 and CDR2: LGHNA and YNFKEQ. The CDR3 sequence is 15 residues long.

CDR3 in amino acids: CASSLEDLTGELFF. CDR3 DNA: TGTGCCAGCAGCTTAGAAGACCTTACCGGGGAGCTGTTTTTT. The chain has TRBV5-5 and TRBJ2-2; no firm D call. Germline V gene lookup returns CDR1 SGHKS and CDR2 YYEKEE (reference sequence). V was cut by 2 bases and J by 5 bases, with 10 bases left in between. This CDR3 is built from 14 residues.

The chain couples TRBV7-6 to TRBJ2-7, with 7 bases lining up with TRBD2. The V and J ends lost 2 bases and 4 bases, in that order; junction bases with no gene match: 8. CDR3 length: 15 residues. CDR1 SGHVS and CDR2 FNYEAQ come from the germline V gene. DNA for the CDR3: TGTGCCAGCAGCTTACCAACAGCGGGGCGATACGAGCAGTACTTC. Translation: CASSLPTAGRYEQYF. The complete variable domain, with remaining parts taken from reference TRBV7-6 and TRBJ2-7, reads GAGVSQSPRYKVTKRGQDVALRCDPISGHVSLYWYRQALGQGPEFLTYFNYEAQQDKSGLPNDRFSAERPEGSISTLTIQRTEQRDSAMYRCASSLPTAGRYEQYFGPGTRLTVT.

At least ten counts were recorded for this clonotype. CDR3 in DNA: TGTGCCAGCGGTAACAGGGGTCCCTACGAGCAGTACTTC. It encodes CASGNRGPYEQYF. V usage is TRBV28 and J usage is TRBJ2-7; TRBD1 matches 7 bases. Trimming removed 8 bases from V and 2 bases from J; junction bases left unmatched: 6. The CDR3 spans 13 residues. CDR1 is MDHEN and CDR2 is SYDVKM in the germline V gene.

The chain recombines TRBV7-9 with TRBJ2-2; 7 bases agree with TRBD2. Looked up from germline, CDR1 is SEHNR and CDR2 is FQNEAQ (reference sequence). The length of the CDR3 is 14 residues. V gave up 5 bases and J gave up 3 bases; unmatched junction bases: 3. The chain's CDR3 is CASSLTSYTGELFF. CDR3 nucleotide sequence: TGTGCCAGCAGCCTGACTAGCTACACCGGGGAGCTGTTTTTT. Looking up the rest from reference TRBV7-9 and TRBJ2-2 gives the full variable domain: DTGVSQNPRHKITKRGQNVTFRCDPISEHNRLYWYRQTLGQGPEFLTYFQNEAQLEKSRLLSDRFSAERPKGSFSTLEIQRTEQGDSAMYLCASSLTSYTGELFFGEGSRLTVL.

The chain joins TRBV28 to TRBJ2-7; the D gene is possibly TRBD1 (6 bases). Germline assignment: CDR1 MDHEN and CDR2 SYDVKM. This CDR3 spans 13 amino acids. The ends were cut back, 6 bases at V and 5 bases at J, with 14 bases in the middle. The CDR3 reads CASREPWTDEQYF. In DNA, the CDR3 is TGTGCCAGCAGAGAGCCCTGGACAGACGAGCAGTACTTC.

The chain couples TRBV7-2 to TRBJ1-2; D is unresolved. V was shortened by 2 bases and J by 6 bases, with 10 bases between the two germline ends. Germline V lookup: CDR1 SGHTA, CDR2 FQGNSA. The CDR3 consists of 13 residues. Here the CDR3 DNA reads TGTGCCAGCAGCTTATGGGATGGAAATGGCTACACCTTC. This sequence encodes CASSLWDGNGYTF.

The chain couples TRBV27 to TRBJ1-6, with 7 bases lining up with TRBD1. Germline V gene data show CDR1 as MNHEY and CDR2 as SMNVEV (reference sequence). V lost 5 bases to trimming and J lost 9 bases; unmatched junction nucleotides: 16. CDR3 length: 17 residues. In nucleotides, the CDR3 is TGTGCCAGCAGTCCCGCCAGGGGGTATTCCGATAGTTCACCCCTCCACTTT. This translates into CASSPARGYSDSSPLHF.

The chain combines TRBV7-2 with TRBJ2-7; D remains unclear. From germline, CDR1 is SGHTA and CDR2 FQGNSA. With 5 bases removed from V and 2 bases from J, the gap between germline ends came to 13 bases. This CDR3 region has 14 residues. The CDR3 is CASSRWDIPYEQYF. DNA of the CDR3: TGTGCCAGCAGCCGTTGGGATATCCCCTACGAGCAGTACTTC.

This chain connects TRBV20-1 to TRBJ2-4; D is ambiguous. The CDR3 sequence is 13 residues long. Germline values: CDR1 DFQATT, CDR2 SNEGSKA (reference sequence). Trimming pared 5 bases from V and 13 bases from J, leaving 21 bases between. This chain's CDR3 is CSAQDPPIDEQYF. In nucleotides, the CDR3 is TGCAGTGCTCAGGACCCCCCGATTGATGAGCAGTACTTC.

This chain joins TRBV11-1 and TRBJ2-1; no definite D call. CDR3 length: 13 residues. Looked up from germline, CDR1 is SGHAT and CDR2 is FQDESV (reference sequence). V gave up 5 bases and J gave up 8 bases, with 13 bases separating them. CDR3 residues: CASSPSGRHEQFF. DNA of the CDR3: TGTGCCAGCAGCCCCAGTGGACGCCATGAGCAGTTCTTC.

The rearrangement uses TRBV2 and TRBJ2-1; TRBD1 aligns across 11 bases. CDR1 SNHLY and CDR2 FYNNEI come from the germline V gene. The CDR3 length is 16 residues. Trimming at V came to 4 bases and at J to 4 bases, leaving 6 bases not matched to a gene. CDR3 loop: CASSAMDRGRYNEQFF. The DNA of the CDR3 is TGTGCCAGCAGTGCCATGGACAGGGGGCGGTACAATGAGCAGTTCTTC.

The chain has TRBV9 and TRBJ2-5; tentative D call: TRBD1 (5 bases). V gave up 0 bases and J gave up 5 bases, with 14 bases separating them. Per the germline V gene, CDR1 is SGDLS and CDR2 is YYNGEE. This CDR3 comprises 15 residues. This CDR3 reads CASSVGGRATETQYF. In DNA form, the CDR3 reads TGTGCCAGCAGCGTAGGCGGCAGGGCTACTGAGACCCAGTACTTC.

A note on this clonotype: One junction end disagrees with the germline gene, perhaps due to a read error. V is TRBV6-1 and J is TRBJ1-6; no definite D call. The germline V gene encodes CDR1 MNHNS and CDR2 SASEGT. The CDR3 runs 11 residues. The DNA for the CDR3 is TGTGCCGGCAGAGAAAGTTCACCCCTCCACTTT. This encodes CAGRESSPLHF.